The 20 T cell receptor beta chains below come from one sample, sequenced in a study of blood T cell repertoires in COVID-19. Profiled with immunoSEQ multiplex PCR; TCRdb holds only in-frame clones, not every one. This sample has under 400,000 clones, with 90% found just once. Sequenced sample: peripheral blood. Receptors were obtained from a man aged 18 to 30 with active or convalescent COVID-19.

The chain joins TRBV27 to TRBJ1-5; the D is unclear. This CDR3 contains 15 residues. The V end was cut by 0 bases, the J end by 2 bases, with 8 bases between. From germline, CDR1 is MNHEY and CDR2 SMNVEV (reference sequence). CDR3 in amino acids: CASSLSPSGNQPQHF. CDR3 nucleotides: TGTGCCAGCAGTTTATCTCCCTCAGGCAATCAGCCCCAGCATTTT.

The chain has TRBV6-4 and TRBJ2-1; TRBD2 might be the D (7 bases). The CDR3 spans 14 residues. The V end was cut by 2 bases, the J end by 5 bases, with 10 bases between. Looked up from germline, CDR1 is MRHNA and CDR2 is SNTAGT. CDR3 nucleotides: TGTGCCAGCAGTGACGGGGGGGGGCACAATGAGCAGTTCTTC. This codes for CASSDGGGHNEQFF.

The chain links TRBV29-1 to TRBJ1-1, with D possibly being TRBD1 (5 bases). V was pared by 6 bases and J by 1 base, with 9 bases between. This CDR3 region has 12 residues. In germline, CDR1 is SQVTM, CDR2 ANQGSEA. The CDR3 reads CSVDGQNTEAFF. The CDR3 bases are TGCAGCGTAGACGGACAGAACACTGAAGCTTTCTTT.

This chain joins TRBV7-2 and TRBJ2-1, with D maybe TRBD1 (6 bases). Germline V gene sequence: CDR1 SGHTA, CDR2 FQGNSA. The V end lost 2 bases, the J end lost 8 bases, and 7 bases lay between the germline ends. The CDR3 covers 12 residues. This CDR3 is CASSLWGHEQFF. For the CDR3, the DNA is TGTGCCAGCAGCTTATGGGGGCATGAGCAGTTCTTC.

This chain joins TRBV6-5 and TRBJ1-4, with 9 bases matching TRBD1. The germline gives CDR1 MNHEY, CDR2 SVGAGI. The CDR3 runs to 14 residues. After removal of 6 bases from V and 3 bases from J, the junction contained 2 bases not matched to a gene. DNA of the CDR3: TGTGCCAGCAGCGGGACAGGGTCTAATGAAAAACTGTTTTTT. Its protein product is CASSGTGSNEKLFF.

The chain has TRBV6-5 and TRBJ1-1, with a possible D match to TRBD1 (5 bases). Germline V gives CDR1 MNHEY, CDR2 SVGAGI. The CDR3 has 15 amino acids. The V gene lost 5 bases and the J gene lost 2 bases, with 15 bases spanning the gap. The DNA of the CDR3 is TGTGCCAGCAGTAAACCGCAGGGTTTAAACACTGAAGCTTTCTTT. Its translation is CASSKPQGLNTEAFF.

The chain combines TRBV24-1 with TRBJ2-5; weak D call: TRBD2 (6 bases). The germline V and J ends were trimmed by 4 bases and 7 bases, with 12 bases remaining between them. Germline V CDR1 and CDR2: KGHDR, SFDVKD. The CDR3 has 13 residues. The CDR3 sequence: CATSEPGGRTQYF. CDR3 nucleotide sequence: TGTGCCACCAGTGAGCCCGGGGGTCGGACCCAGTACTTC.

The V gene is TRBV28, the J gene TRBJ1-4, with D hard to call. V was clipped by 5 bases and J by 8 bases, with 9 bases between them. The CDR3 runs 12 residues. The V gene's germline CDR1 is MDHEN and CDR2 SYDVKM. CDR3 amino acids: CASSPQIEKLFF. As DNA, the CDR3 is TGTGCCAGCAGTCCACAAATCGAAAAACTGTTTTTT. The whole variable domain, filled in from reference TRBV28 and TRBJ1-4, reads DVKVTQSSRYLVKRTGEKVFLECVQDMDHENMFWYRQDPGLGLRLIYFSYDVKMKEKGDIPEGYSVSREKKERFSLILESASTNQTSMYLCASSPQIEKLFFGSGTQLSVL.

The chain has TRBV4-1 and TRBJ2-3, with a possible D match to TRBD2 (6 bases). V was cut by 1 base and J by 5 bases, with 16 bases left in between. In germline, CDR1 is MGHRA, CDR2 YSYEKL. CDR3 length: 16 amino acids. DNA for the CDR3: TGCGCCAGCAGCCAAGGCCGGGACTTCGAAGGAGATACGCAGTATTTT. Its protein is CASSQGRDFEGDTQYF.

The chain recombines TRBV11-3 with TRBJ2-7; 10 nucleotides line up with TRBD2. Trimming removed 5 bases from V and 5 bases from J; junction bases left unmatched: 6. Looked up from germline, CDR1 is SGHNT and CDR2 is YENEEA. There are 14 residues in the CDR3. The CDR3 nucleotides read TGTGCCAGCAGCCAAGCGGGAGGGTACGACGAGCAGTACTTC. This encodes CASSQAGGYDEQYF. The whole variable domain, remainder taken from reference TRBV11-3 and TRBJ2-7, is EAGVVQSPRYKIIEKKQPVAFWCNPISGHNTLYWYLQNLGQGPELLIRYENEEAVDDSQLPKDRFSAERLKGVDSTLKIQPAELGDSAVYLCASSQAGGYDEQYFGPGTRLTVT.

V gene TRBV29-1 combines with J gene TRBJ1-2; D is ambiguous. Deletions cut 6 bases from V and 8 bases from J, with 19 bases between. Looked up from germline, CDR1 is SQVTM and CDR2 is ANQGSEA. CDR3 size: 13 residues. The CDR3 protein is CSVVGEVLEGYTF. The CDR3 nucleotides are TGCAGCGTCGTGGGAGAGGTCCTGGAAGGCTACACCTTC.

This clone was counted a single time. V usage is TRBV19 and J usage is TRBJ1-4; D might be TRBD1 (6 bases). The CDR3 runs to 14 residues. From germline, CDR1 is LNHDA and CDR2 SQIVND (reference sequence). The V end was cut by 5 bases, the J end by 2 bases, with 9 bases between. CDR3 sequence reads: CASSPTGTNEKLFF. The CDR3 DNA is TGTGCCAGTAGTCCGACAGGCACTAATGAAAAACTGTTTTTT.

This clone was seen only a few times. The rearrangement links TRBV2 to TRBJ2-3; D remains unclear. This CDR3 region has 14 residues. Looked up from germline, CDR1 is SNHLY and CDR2 is FYNNEI. V lost 8 bases and J lost 0, with 12 bases in between. The CDR3 sequence is CASLKTGSTDTQYF. The DNA of the CDR3 is TGTGCCAGCCTAAAAACCGGGAGCACAGATACGCAGTATTTT.

The V and J genes are TRBV4-1 and TRBJ2-2; tentative D call: TRBD2 (6 bases). CDR3 length equals 15 residues. Germline assignment: CDR1 MGHRA and CDR2 YSYEKL. V was trimmed by 1 base and J by 4 bases, leaving 10 bases between them. The CDR3 sequence: CASSQVPEGTGELFF. CDR3 coding DNA: TGCGCCAGCAGCCAAGTACCGGAGGGCACCGGGGAGCTGTTTTTT.

J is TRBJ2-7 and V is TRBV5-5; 8 nucleotides match TRBD1. This CDR3 has 14 residues. Germline CDR1 SGHKS, CDR2 YYEKEE (reference sequence). V lost 5 bases to trimming and J lost 5 bases; unmatched junction nucleotides: 9. The CDR3 loop is CASRPGQGLDEQYF. The CDR3 DNA reads as TGTGCCAGCAGACCAGGACAGGGTTTGGACGAGCAGTACTTC.

This sequence joins TRBV5-1 and TRBJ2-1; TRBD2 is a possible D gene (5 bases). Trimming left V 1 base short and J 4 bases short, with 12 bases between. Per germline, CDR1 SGHRS and CDR2 YFSETQ. The CDR3 has 15 residues. The CDR3 reads CASSLLLARYNEQFF. For the CDR3, the DNA is TGCGCCAGCAGCTTGCTGTTAGCGCGATACAATGAGCAGTTCTTC.

The chain joins TRBV5-1 to TRBJ2-1; 9 bases align to TRBD2. This CDR3 comprises 19 residues. The junction had 13 bases not matched to a gene; V was cut back by 3 bases and J by 0 bases. The germline V gene encodes CDR1 SGHRS and CDR2 YFSETQ. As DNA, the CDR3 is TGCGCCAGCAGCTCCGTGGGCGGGGGGGCCGAAGGCTCCTACAATGAGCAGTTCTTC. This codes for CASSSVGGGAEGSYNEQFF.

The chain carries TRBV5-1 and TRBJ2-5; 8 bases line up with TRBD1. Germline V gene lookup returns CDR1 SGHRS and CDR2 YFSETQ. The CDR3 consists of 15 residues. V was clipped by 4 bases and J by 7 bases; unmatched bases: 12. CDR3 in amino acids: CASSMDRAKTGTQYF. The CDR3 nucleotides are TGCGCCAGCAGCATGGACAGGGCCAAGACGGGGACCCAGTACTTC.

The J gene is TRBJ2-7, the V gene TRBV6-2 or TRBV6-3, with TRBD1 identical over 7 bases. Germline values: CDR1 MNHEY, CDR2 SVGEGT. The CDR3 spans 16 residues. V was clipped by 0 bases and J by 2 bases; unmatched bases: 7. The CDR3 DNA reads TGTGCCAGCAGTTACTCGAACCGACAGGGACCCTACGAGCAGTACTTC. This gives the protein CASSYSNRQGPYEQYF.

The CDR3 is CASTYGANEKLFF. The CDR3 DNA follows: TGTGCCAGCACCTACGGGGCTAATGAAAAACTGTTTTTT. The chain couples TRBV6-5 to TRBJ1-4; D is uncertain. This CDR3 has 13 amino acids. Trimming stripped 7 bases from V and 3 bases from J, with 9 bases between. Germline V gene data show CDR1 as MNHEY and CDR2 as SVGAGI.